This record looks at one T cell receptor beta chain sequence and its context. Its antigen is currently unknown. There were eight separate reactions per sample in which cDNA was made. Nested amplification of TCRalpha and TCRbeta cDNA involved two PCRs of around 16 and 10 cycles. Following a re-call of the 5' RACE reads, TCRdb has one entry per CDR3 protein and lacks DNA. In total, the table holds about 160,000 distinct CDR3 sequences. This record belongs to a study of monozygotic twins with inflammatory bowel disease. Study-wide results and caveats: For repertoire similarity, concordant twins did not differ from discordant twins, possibly because power was limited. Relative clonotype sharing with others was diminished in IBD patients versus healthy twins, particularly with disease activity.

The CDR3 covers 14 residues. The V gene's germline CDR1 is LGHDT and CDR2 YNNKEL (reference sequence). The sequence derives from a human donor with ulcerative colitis or Crohn's disease, or a healthy co-twin of an affected twin (not recorded which). Source material: blood. The chain uses TRBV3-1 and TRBJ1-1. CDR3 sequence reads: CASSQMGFYTEAFF. Using reference TRBV3-1 and TRBJ1-1 for the parts outside the CDR3, the full variable domain is DTAVSQTPKYLVTQMGNDKSIKCEQNLGHDTMYWYKQDSKKFLKIMFSYNNKELIINETVPNRFSPKSPDKAHLNLHINSLELGDSAVYFCASSQMGFYTEAFFGQGTRLTVV.